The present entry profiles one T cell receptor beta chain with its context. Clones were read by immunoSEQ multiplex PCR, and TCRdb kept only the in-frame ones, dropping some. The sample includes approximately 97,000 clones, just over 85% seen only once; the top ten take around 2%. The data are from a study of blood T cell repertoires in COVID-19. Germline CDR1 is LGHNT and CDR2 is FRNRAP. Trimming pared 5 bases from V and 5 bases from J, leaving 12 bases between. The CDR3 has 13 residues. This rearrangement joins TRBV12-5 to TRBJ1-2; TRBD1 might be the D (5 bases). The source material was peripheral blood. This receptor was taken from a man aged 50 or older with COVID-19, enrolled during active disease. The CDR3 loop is CASGHGGGYGYTF. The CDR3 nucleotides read TGTGCTAGTGGTCATGGGGGGGGATATGGCTACACCTTC.